These 16 T cell receptor beta chains share one sample of origin, sequenced in a study of blood T cell repertoires in COVID-19. Assay used: immunoSEQ multiplex PCR; TCRdb lists only in-frame clones, some missing. The table lists about 27,000 clones, approximately 80% of them singletons, with around 69% in the top ten. Sequenced: peripheral blood. These receptors were taken from a man between 65 and 85 years old with acute or convalescent COVID-19.

J is TRBJ2-5 and V is TRBV12-3 or TRBV12-4; D is unresolved. The CDR3 length is 13 residues. The V gene lost 1 base and the J gene lost 5 bases, with 8 bases spanning the gap. The CDR3: CASSLGVRETQYF. In DNA, the CDR3 is TGTGCCAGCAGTTTAGGAGTCCGGGAGACCCAGTACTTC.

There are a few counts of this clone. The chain couples TRBV4-2 to TRBJ1-2, with D uncertain. V was pared by 0 bases and J by 3 bases, with 5 bases between. Germline V CDR1 and CDR2: LGHNA, YNFKEQ. The CDR3 is 13 amino acids. CDR3: CASSQELDYGYTF. The CDR3 DNA is TGTGCCAGCAGCCAAGAACTTGACTATGGCTACACCTTC.

The chain combines TRBV28 with TRBJ2-7; D perhaps matches TRBD2 (6 bases). This CDR3 contains 14 residues. V was shortened by 6 bases and J by 4 bases, with 16 bases between the two germline ends. Germline V gene sequence: CDR1 MDHEN, CDR2 SYDVKM. CDR3 protein: CASSPPGGAYEQYF. CDR3 DNA sequence: TGTGCCAGCAGCCCCCCCGGAGGGGCATACGAGCAGTACTTC.

The rearrangement links TRBV5-1 to TRBJ1-4, with D possibly TRBD1 on 5 matching bases. Germline CDR1 is SGHRS and CDR2 is YFSETQ. CDR3 length: 14 amino acids. Trimming cost V 4 bases and J 8 bases, with 15 bases left between them. CDR3 region: CASSPVGANEKLFF. CDR3 coding DNA: TGCGCCAGCAGCCCGGTAGGGGCGAACGAAAAACTGTTTTTT.

This clone was recorded a few times. The V and J genes are TRBV3-1 (or the pseudogene TRBV3-2) and TRBJ1-6; 10 bases match TRBD1. V dropped 4 bases and J dropped 7; count of bases not matched to a gene: 7. CDR1 is LGHDT and CDR2 is YNNKEL in the germline V gene (reference sequence). The CDR3 consists of 16 residues. The CDR3 here is CASSRARTGGNSPLHF. For the CDR3, the DNA is TGTGCCAGCAGCCGCGCAAGGACAGGGGGGAATTCACCCCTCCACTTT.

The chain has TRBV7-2 and TRBJ2-3; weak D call: TRBD1 (6 bases). The germline gives CDR1 SGHTA, CDR2 FQGNSA. The CDR3 loop spans 16 amino acids. V lost 5 bases and J 5 bases, leaving 20 bases between the germline ends. Here the CDR3 reads CASSPRLGGTVDTQYF. For the CDR3, the DNA is TGTGCCAGCAGCCCGCGTCTAGGGGGAACGGTAGATACGCAGTATTTT.

The chain is built from TRBV28 and TRBJ1-1, with D unclear. The CDR3 runs to 15 residues. V dropped 8 bases and J dropped 3 bases, with 19 bases sitting between them. CDR1 MDHEN and CDR2 SYDVKM come from the germline V gene. The CDR3, as DNA: TGTGCCAGCGGCAGTGACGGCGGCCCGTACACTGAAGCTTTCTTT. Translation: CASGSDGGPYTEAFF.

This sequence joins TRBV19 and TRBJ2-7; TRBD1 matches 10 bases. Per the germline V gene, CDR1 is LNHDA and CDR2 is SQIVND (reference sequence). This CDR3 region has 14 residues. Losses at the gene ends were 4 bases for V and 5 bases for J; bases not matched to a gene: 5. The CDR3 is CASSRGQGLNEQYF. The CDR3 coding sequence is TGTGCCAGTAGTAGGGGACAGGGGCTTAACGAGCAGTACTTC.

The rearrangement joins TRBV28 to TRBJ2-7; 7 positions match TRBD2. The junction had 2 bases not matched to a gene; V was cut back by 2 bases and J by 7 bases. The CDR3 contains 12 residues. Germline V gene lookup returns CDR1 MDHEN and CDR2 SYDVKM. CDR3 coding DNA: TGTGCCAGCAGTTTAGTGGGACTAGAGCAGTACTTC. Protein product: CASSLVGLEQYF.

V is TRBV3-1 (or the pseudogene TRBV3-2) and J is TRBJ1-2; 7 bases are a match to TRBD1. The ends lost 2 bases at V and 5 bases at J; junction bases unmatched: 5. The CDR3 has 14 residues. From germline, CDR1 is LGHDT and CDR2 YNNKEL (reference sequence). Written as DNA, the CDR3 is TGTGCCAGCAGCCAAAACAGGGGTTCTTATGGCTACACCTTC. This gives the protein CASSQNRGSYGYTF.

The V gene is TRBV28, the J gene TRBJ2-1; D is perhaps TRBD2 (5 bases). Deletions cut 3 bases from V and 7 bases from J, with 10 bases between. Germline V lookup: CDR1 MDHEN, CDR2 SYDVKM. CDR3 length: 13 residues. The CDR3 region is CASSFLRGNEQFF. For the CDR3, the DNA is TGTGCCAGCAGTTTTTTGCGCGGGAATGAGCAGTTCTTC.

This chain links TRBV12-1 with TRBJ2-3; whether TRBD1, the table's D call, matches the DNA was not checked. TRBV12-1 corresponds to a pseudogene. The CDR3 contains 12 residues. As DNA, the CDR3 is TGTGCCAGCACCTGGGGACAAGATACGCAGTATTTT. Translating it yields CASTWGQDTQYF.

This sequence joins TRBV6-1 and TRBJ2-1; D is unclear. V shed 2 bases and J shed 4 bases, with 12 bases lying between them. The CDR3 runs to 15 residues. Germline loops: CDR1 MNHNS, CDR2 SASEGT. Written as DNA, the CDR3 is TGTGCCAGCAGTGAACTTTATTCTACTTACAATGAGCAGTTCTTC. This gives the protein CASSELYSTYNEQFF.

This sequence joins TRBV18 and TRBJ1-1, with D possibly TRBD1 on 5 matching bases. This CDR3 spans 13 amino acids. Germline V gives CDR1 KGHSH, CDR2 LQKENI. V was trimmed by 5 bases and J by 0 bases, leaving 7 bases between them. CDR3: CASSSGVNTEAFF. Here the CDR3 DNA reads TGTGCCAGCTCATCGGGGGTGAACACTGAAGCTTTCTTT.

The chain links TRBV15 to TRBJ2-5, with TRBD2 matching 8 bases. Looked up from germline, CDR1 is LNHNV and CDR2 is YYDKDF (reference sequence). V was pared by 2 bases and J by 5 bases, with 10 bases of the junction left unmatched. CDR3 length equals 16 residues. The CDR3 nucleotides read TGTGCCACCAGCAGATTCATGCGGGAGGTCGGCGAGACCCAGTACTTC. It codes for CATSRFMREVGETQYF.

V is TRBV28 and J is TRBJ1-5, with TRBD1 identical over 7 bases. CDR3 length: 16 residues. In germline, CDR1 is MDHEN, CDR2 SYDVKM. The V segment lost 4 bases and the J segment 8 bases; nucleotides outside the gene matches: 14. CDR3 residues: CASSSPRQGSGEPQHF. For the CDR3, the DNA is TGTGCCAGCAGTTCCCCCCGACAGGGTAGCGGGGAGCCCCAGCATTTT.